One and the same sample provided the 26 T cell receptor beta chains below, sequenced in a study of control samples from healthy donors and cancer patients. Some clones are missing from TCRdb's copy, which holds only in-frame ones; the method was immunoSEQ multiplex PCR. This sample carries fewer than 200,000 clones, around 89% of them seen once, and the ten largest clones take roughly 1.3%. The sample was blood. The receptors stem from a woman aged 45-65 years in good health.

The chain links TRBV11-3 to TRBJ1-4; D gene unclear. The CDR3 sequence is 15 residues long. Deletions cut 6 bases from V and 3 bases from J, with 14 bases between. Germline V gene sequence: CDR1 SGHNT, CDR2 YENEEA. The CDR3 here is CASRFPGGPNEKLFF. For the CDR3, the DNA is TGTGCCAGCAGGTTCCCGGGAGGCCCTAATGAAAAACTGTTTTTT.

V is TRBV4-2 and J is TRBJ2-7, with D uncertain. The CDR3 extends over 15 amino acids. Germline lookup yields CDR1 LGHNA and CDR2 YNFKEQ. V was pared by 1 base and J by 0 bases, with 10 bases between. CDR3 protein: CASSQVGSTSYEQYF. CDR3 in DNA: TGTGCCAGCAGCCAAGTAGGCTCAACCTCCTACGAGCAGTACTTC.

The V and J genes are TRBV5-8 and TRBJ1-5; D is unclear. V lost 1 base and J lost 0, with 8 bases in between. The CDR3 length is 15 residues. Looked up from germline, CDR1 is SGHTS and CDR2 is YDEGEE. The CDR3 sequence is CASSLRAYSNQPQHF. The DNA for the CDR3 is TGTGCCAGCAGCTTGAGAGCGTATAGCAATCAGCCCCAGCATTTT.

The chain uses TRBV6-4 and TRBJ2-7; no clear D. The CDR3 consists of 19 residues. The V and J ends lost 0 bases and 1 base respectively, with 22 bases between them. CDR1 is MRHNA, CDR2 SNTAGT, per germline. The CDR3 DNA follows: TGTGCCAGCAGTGACTCTCCGCGGCAGGTCCCGTACTTGTCCTACGAGCAGTACTTC. Encoded protein: CASSDSPRQVPYLSYEQYF.

This chain connects TRBV3-1 (or the pseudogene TRBV3-2) to TRBJ1-3, with TRBD1 matching over 8 bases. The CDR3 sequence is 15 residues long. J was trimmed by 4 bases and V by 5 bases; bases with no gene match: 7. Germline lookup yields CDR1 LGHDT and CDR2 YNNKEL (reference sequence). Here the CDR3 reads CASSSTGEPGNTIYF. Written as DNA, the CDR3 is TGTGCCAGCAGCTCGACAGGGGAACCGGGAAACACCATATATTTT.

The rearrangement uses TRBV4-3 and TRBJ2-2; D may be TRBD2 (7 bases). Per germline, CDR1 LGHNA and CDR2 YSLEER. The ends were cut back, 0 bases at V and 7 bases at J, with 15 bases in the middle. This CDR3 is 16 amino acids long. CDR3 region: CASSQDNGGRDGELFF. The CDR3 DNA sequence: TGCGCCAGCAGCCAAGATAACGGGGGGCGTGACGGGGAGCTGTTTTTT.

The genes are TRBV4-3 and TRBJ2-1, with 13 bases that match TRBD2. This CDR3 contains 17 residues. The germline V gene has CDR1 LGHNA and CDR2 YSLEER. V was pared by 4 bases and J by 2 bases, with 5 bases of the junction left unmatched. The CDR3, as DNA: TGCGCCAGCAGCCGCGCGACTAGCGGGGGGACCTACAATGAGCAGTTCTTC. Amino acids: CASSRATSGGTYNEQFF.

The chain recombines TRBV5-1 with TRBJ2-7, with 7 bases aligning to TRBD1. The J segment lost 1 base and the V segment lost 0 bases, leaving 7 bases of the junction unmatched. The germline V gene has CDR1 SGHRS and CDR2 YFSETQ. The CDR3 is 16 amino acids. In DNA, the CDR3 is TGCGCCAGCAGCTTGGGCTCCGGGACAGAATCCTACGAGCAGTACTTC. Translating it yields CASSLGSGTESYEQYF.

The V and J genes are TRBV18 and TRBJ2-7; 9 bases line up with TRBD2. J lost 6 bases, V lost 4 bases, and 7 bases had no gene match. Germline loops: CDR1 KGHSH, CDR2 LQKENI. CDR3 length: 14 residues. The CDR3 region is CASSLGLAGGEQYF. DNA for the CDR3: TGTGCCAGCTCACTGGGACTAGCCGGGGGCGAGCAGTACTTC.

The genes are TRBV29-1 and TRBJ1-2, with D maybe TRBD1 (6 bases). The germline V gene has CDR1 SQVTM and CDR2 ANQGSEA. The CDR3 runs to 12 residues. V lost 5 bases, J lost 4 bases, and 11 bases lay in between. CDR3 sequence: CSVTGRVYGYTF. In DNA form, the CDR3 reads TGCAGCGTTACAGGGAGGGTCTATGGCTACACCTTC.

The chain joins TRBV10-3 to TRBJ1-1; tentative D call: TRBD1 (5 bases). CDR1 ENHRY and CDR2 SYGVKD come from the germline V gene. The CDR3 runs 13 residues. The V end was cut by 6 bases, the J end by 1 base, with 9 bases between. The CDR3 reads CAISRVKNTEAFF. DNA of the CDR3: TGTGCCATCAGCAGGGTTAAGAACACTGAAGCTTTCTTT.

This clone was detected only a few times. Within the sample, other DNA sequences also encode this same CDR3. V gene TRBV9 combines with J gene TRBJ2-1; 8 bases fit TRBD2. CDR3 length: 15 residues. Trimming cost V 3 bases and J 0 bases; bases outside gene matches: 2. In germline, CDR1 is SGDLS, CDR2 YYNGEE. As DNA, the CDR3 is TGTGCCAGCAGCGCCAGCGGGAGCTCCTACAATGAGCAGTTCTTC. Its translation is CASSASGSSYNEQFF.

DNA of the CDR3: TGTGCCAGCGGACAGGGACCGACAAACTATGGCTACACCTTC. Translation gives CASGQGPTNYGYTF. The chain combines TRBV11-1 with TRBJ1-2; 8 bases match TRBD1. The CDR3 spans 14 residues. V trimming: 8 bases; J trimming: 2 bases; junction bases outside the gene matches: 7. Germline V gives CDR1 SGHAT, CDR2 FQDESV (reference sequence).

The chain uses TRBV7-9 and TRBJ1-3; unclear D gene. Per germline, CDR1 SEHNR and CDR2 FQNEAQ (reference sequence). This CDR3 has 12 residues. V was clipped by 5 bases and J by 4 bases, with 6 bases between them. CDR3 in amino acids: CASSPPGNTIYF. Here the CDR3 DNA reads TGTGCCAGCAGCCCCCCCGGAAACACCATATATTTT.

This chain joins TRBV7-2 and TRBJ1-1; D remains ambiguous. Germline lookup yields CDR1 SGHTA and CDR2 FQGNSA. Trimming took 7 bases from V and 4 from J, leaving 13 bases between them. This CDR3 contains 13 residues. The CDR3 loop reads CASTPLVGTEAFF. CDR3 bases: TGTGCCAGCACCCCTCTCGTCGGCACTGAAGCTTTCTTT. Based on the CDR3 plus reference TRBV7-2 and TRBJ1-1, the full variable domain is GAGVSQSPSNKVTEKGKDVELRCDPISGHTALYWYRQSLGQGLEFLIYFQGNSAPDKSGLPSDRFSAERTGGSVSTLTIQRTQQEDSAVYLCASTPLVGTEAFFGQGTRLTVV.

The rearrangement links TRBV20-1 to TRBJ2-1; 7 bases are shared with TRBD2. Germline V gene lookup returns CDR1 DFQATT and CDR2 SNEGSKA (reference sequence). This CDR3 comprises 14 residues. V trimming: 3 bases; J trimming: 10 bases; junction bases outside the gene matches: 12. The CDR3 nucleotides are TGCAGTGCTAGTAATACCCTGCAAGCGGGAGAGCAGTTCTTC. It encodes CSASNTLQAGEQFF.

The J gene is TRBJ1-3, the V gene TRBV27; tentatively, D is TRBD1 (5 bases). The length of the CDR3 is 15 residues. The germline CDR1 and CDR2 sequences are MNHEY and SMNVEV (reference sequence). Trimming left V 4 bases short and J 4 bases short, with 14 bases between. CDR3 coding DNA: TGTGCCAGCAGTTCCGAGCCTAGGGGAGGAAACACCATATATTTT. It translates to CASSSEPRGGNTIYF.

The chain employs TRBV7-2 and TRBJ2-6; D remains unclear. Deletions cut 5 bases from V and 2 bases from J, with 4 bases between. Germline CDR1 reads SGHTA; CDR2 reads FQGNSA. The CDR3 covers 13 residues. For the CDR3, the DNA is TGTGCCAGCAGCAGGGCTGGGGCCAACGTCCTGACTTTC. It yields the protein CASSRAGANVLTF.

V and J are TRBV18 and TRBJ1-5, with D possibly TRBD1 on 5 matching bases. V shed 0 bases and J shed 10 bases, with 13 bases lying between them. This CDR3 is 14 amino acids long. The germline gives CDR1 KGHSH, CDR2 LQKENI. DNA of the CDR3: TGTGCCAGCTCACCACCGTTAGGGGCGGGACCCCAGCATTTT. The encoded protein is CASSPPLGAGPQHF.

This chain joins TRBV5-1 and TRBJ1-2; D remains unclear. V was trimmed by 1 base and J by 8 bases, leaving 6 bases between them. Per germline, CDR1 SGHRS and CDR2 YFSETQ. The CDR3 loop spans 11 amino acids. CDR3 sequence reads: CASSLSSGYTF. For the CDR3, the DNA is TGCGCCAGCAGCTTGAGTAGCGGCTACACCTTC.

The J gene is TRBJ2-5, the V gene TRBV10-3; a possible D gene is TRBD1 (6 bases). Trimming pared 4 bases from V and 0 bases from J, leaving 9 bases between. Germline-derived CDR1 and CDR2 are ENHRY and SYGVKD. CDR3 length equals 14 residues. CDR3 loop: CAISATGNQETQYF. The CDR3 bases are TGTGCCATCAGTGCGACAGGCAACCAAGAGACCCAGTACTTC.

This sequence joins TRBV6-5 and TRBJ2-1; TRBD2 aligns across 7 bases. V was clipped by 0 bases and J by 15 bases; unmatched bases: 5. The CDR3 sequence is 12 residues long. Per the germline V gene, CDR1 is MNHEY and CDR2 is SVGAGI. Written as DNA, the CDR3 is TGTGCCAGCAGTTACTCCGGCGGGAGTCTGTTCTTC. This translates into CASSYSGGSLFF.

Only a few counts were recorded for this clone. J is TRBJ2-3 and V is TRBV27; D is undetermined. This CDR3 comprises 13 residues. The germline gives CDR1 MNHEY, CDR2 SMNVEV (reference sequence). Trimming removed 5 bases at V and 3 bases at J, with 9 bases between. CDR3 bases: TGTGCCAGCAGTCTCCGGCTAACAGATACGCAGTATTTT. This translates into CASSLRLTDTQYF.

The CDR3 sequence: CASSFLGDTQYF. As DNA, the CDR3 is TGTGCCAGCAGTTTCCTGGGGGATACGCAGTATTTT. The chain has TRBV7-2 and TRBJ2-3; D not resolved. Trimming pared 6 bases from V and 6 bases from J, leaving 10 bases between. The CDR3 spans 12 residues. Germline loops: CDR1 SGHTA, CDR2 FQGNSA.

Concerning this clone itself: The same CDR3 also results from other DNA sequences found in this sample. The chain is built from TRBV11-3 and TRBJ2-3; D perhaps matches TRBD1 (6 bases). V was trimmed by 5 bases and J by 3 bases, leaving 9 bases between them. The CDR3 loop spans 13 amino acids. The germline CDR1 and CDR2 sequences are SGHNT and YENEEA. The CDR3 region is CASSPGQTDTQYF. Written as DNA, the CDR3 is TGTGCCAGCAGCCCAGGACAGACAGATACGCAGTATTTT.

V usage is TRBV27 and J usage is TRBJ2-3; 9 positions agree with TRBD1. Germline trimming cut 5 bases from V and 14 bases from J; bases unmatched to any gene: 8. CDR1 is MNHEY and CDR2 is SMNVEV in the germline V gene (reference sequence). The CDR3 spans 12 residues. DNA of the CDR3: TGTGCCAGCAGTCATCCAGGACAGGGGCTGTATTTT. It codes for CASSHPGQGLYF.